The rows below give T cell receptor beta chains drawn from one sample of a study of T-cell memory formation after mild COVID-19. TCRdb ran MiXCR on the 5' RACE reads and lists one entry per CDR3 protein. The sample shows around 390,000 distinct CDR3 sequences, about 16% of them seen only once. Sequences were obtained from PBMCs or a T cell subset sorted from them (not recorded which). These receptors all come from a young man who had mild COVID-19 (a few samples of this study predate the infection). Cell type and time point are not known. Each CDR3 is given with its conserved first and last residue. Each record gives: CDR3 protein, CDR3 DNA, clone size, J gene, D gene, V gene. A D gene is named only where the DNA matches it firmly. Clone sizes are given selectively: once, few, many, or a class where the clone is expanded.

CDR3: CASTPRGTSGNTIYF
DNA: TGTGCCAGCACTCCCCGGGGGACGTCCGGAAACACCATATATTTT
size: few
J: TRBJ1-3
D: NA
V: TRBV6-5

CDR3: CSASSAGNYNEQFF
DNA: TGCAGTGCTAGTTCCGCGGGGAATTACAATGAGCAGTTCTTC
size: few
J: TRBJ2-1
D: NA
V: TRBV20-1

CDR3: CASSFASLAGSSYNEQFF
DNA: TGTGCCAGCAGTTTCGCCTCTTTAGCGGGTAGCTCCTACAATGAGCAGTTCTTC
size: NA
J: TRBJ2-1
D: TRBD2
V: TRBV6-5

CDR3: CASQQGSTEAFF
DNA: TGTGCCAGCCAACAGGGAAGCACTGAAGCTTTCTTT
size: few
J: TRBJ1-1
D: NA
V: TRBV6-5

CDR3: CASSADREVNEQFF
DNA: TGTGCCAGCAGTGCCGACAGGGAGGTCAATGAGCAGTTCTTC
size: NA
J: TRBJ2-1
D: NA
V: TRBV28

CDR3: CASSLWGGLNQPQHF
DNA: TGTGCCAGCAGTTTATGGGGGGGATTAAATCAGCCCCAGCATTTT
size: NA
J: TRBJ1-5
D: NA
V: TRBV12-3/TRBV12-4

CDR3: CSARKQGRPNTGELFF
DNA: TGCAGTGCTAGAAAGCAGGGGCGGCCGAACACCGGGGAGCTGTTTTTT
size: NA
J: TRBJ2-2
D: NA
V: TRBV20-1

CDR3: CASSLEGSYGYTF
DNA: TGTGCCAGCAGTTTAGAGGGGAGCTATGGCTACACCTTC
size: many
J: TRBJ1-2
D: NA
V: TRBV27

CDR3: CASSLVEGYTEAFF
DNA: TGTGCCAGCAGCTTAGTAGAAGGGTACACTGAAGCTTTCTTT
size: few
J: TRBJ1-1
D: NA
V: TRBV7-8

CDR3: CSVVTGGKYEQYF
DNA: TGCAGCGTTGTAACAGGGGGCAAATACGAGCAGTACTTC
size: NA
J: TRBJ2-7
D: TRBD1
V: TRBV29-1

CDR3: CASSLAGVVETQYF
DNA: TGTGCCAGCAGTTTGGCGGGGGTGGTGGAGACCCAGTACTTC
size: few
J: TRBJ2-5
D: TRBD2
V: TRBV28

CDR3: CASSPTALYNEQFF
DNA: TGCGCCAGCAGCCCGACTGCCCTTTACAATGAGCAGTTCTTC
size: NA
J: TRBJ2-1
D: NA
V: TRBV4-1

CDR3: CASSQDADTGELFF
DNA: TGTGCCAGCAGCCAAGACGCAGACACCGGGGAGCTGTTTTTT
size: few
J: TRBJ2-2
D: NA
V: TRBV7-7

CDR3: CASSFLTDSGPPQHF
DNA: TGTGCCAGCAGCTTCCTGACCGATTCGGGACCGCCCCAGCATTTT
size: NA
J: TRBJ1-5
D: NA
V: TRBV7-9

CDR3: CASSGASSGEETQYF
DNA: TGTGCCAGCAGTGGAGCCAGTAGCGGGGAAGAGACCCAGTACTTC
size: NA
J: TRBJ2-5
D: TRBD2
V: TRBV6-1

CDR3: CASSRLPPGGNNEQFF
DNA: TGTGCCAGCAGCCGCCTCCCCCCGGGGGGGAACAATGAGCAGTTCTTC
size: NA
J: TRBJ2-1
D: TRBD2
V: TRBV7-3

CDR3: CASRGRQGGSPLHF
DNA: TGTGCCAGCAGGGGTAGACAGGGAGGATCACCCCTCCACTTT
size: NA
J: TRBJ1-6
D: TRBD1
V: TRBV7-9

CDR3: CASSHRQGLYTQYF
DNA: TGTGCCAGCAGTCATAGACAGGGGCTCTATACGCAGTATTTT
size: few
J: TRBJ2-3
D: TRBD1
V: TRBV27

CDR3: CASSLERADTEAFF
DNA: TGTGCCAGCAGCTTAGAAAGGGCGGACACTGAAGCTTTCTTT
size: NA
J: TRBJ1-1
D: NA
V: TRBV7-6

CDR3: CSARDGRGGPRRRQPQHF
DNA: TGCAGTGCTAGAGATGGACGAGGTGGGCCCCGACGTCGGCAGCCCCAGCATTTT
size: few
J: TRBJ1-5
D: NA
V: TRBV20-1

CDR3: CATSDLAEETQYF
DNA: TGTGCCACCAGTGATTTGGCCGAAGAGACCCAGTACTTC
size: few
J: TRBJ2-5
D: NA
V: TRBV24-1

CDR3: CASGDGSNTEAFF
DNA: TGCGCCAGCGGCGACGGTTCGAACACTGAAGCTTTCTTT
size: few
J: TRBJ1-1
D: NA
V: TRBV5-1

CDR3: CASAGGASYNEQFF
DNA: TGTGCCAGTGCCGGGGGGGCCTCTTACAATGAGCAGTTCTTC
size: NA
J: TRBJ2-1
D: TRBD2
V: TRBV11-2

CDR3: CASSQGLVRGVPGNEQFF
DNA: TGCGCCAGCAGCCAAGGTCTGGTGCGGGGGGTGCCCGGCAATGAGCAGTTCTTC
size: NA
J: TRBJ2-1
D: TRBD2
V: TRBV4-1

CDR3: CASSQEGGWTGELFF
DNA: TGCGCCAGCAGCCAAGAGGGGGGATGGACCGGGGAGCTGTTTTTT
size: few
J: TRBJ2-2
D: NA
V: TRBV4-1

CDR3: CATIDGEQGRNRAYF
DNA: TGTGCCACCATAGACGGGGAACAGGGGAGAAATCGGGCGTACTTC
size: many
J: TRBJ2-7
D: TRBD1
V: TRBV15

CDR3: CSARDPTDSNQPQHF
DNA: TGCAGTGCTAGAGATCCGACGGACAGCAATCAGCCCCAGCATTTT
size: NA
J: TRBJ1-5
D: NA
V: TRBV20-1